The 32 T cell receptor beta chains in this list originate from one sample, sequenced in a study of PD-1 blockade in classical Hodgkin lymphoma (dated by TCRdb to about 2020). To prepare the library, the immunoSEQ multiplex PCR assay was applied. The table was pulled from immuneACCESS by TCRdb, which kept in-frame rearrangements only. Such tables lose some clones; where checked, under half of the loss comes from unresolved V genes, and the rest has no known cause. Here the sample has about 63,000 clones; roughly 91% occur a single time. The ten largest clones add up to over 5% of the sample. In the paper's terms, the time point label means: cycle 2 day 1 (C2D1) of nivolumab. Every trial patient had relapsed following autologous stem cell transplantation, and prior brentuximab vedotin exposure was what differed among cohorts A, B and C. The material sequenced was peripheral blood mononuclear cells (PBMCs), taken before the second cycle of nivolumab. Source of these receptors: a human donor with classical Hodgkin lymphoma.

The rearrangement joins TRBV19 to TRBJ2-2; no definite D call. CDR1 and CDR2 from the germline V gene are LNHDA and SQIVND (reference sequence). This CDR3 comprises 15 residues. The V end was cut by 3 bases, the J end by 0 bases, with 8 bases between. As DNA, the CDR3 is TGTGCCAGTAGTATCGACAATACGAACACCGGGGAGCTGTTTTTT. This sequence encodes CASSIDNTNTGELFF. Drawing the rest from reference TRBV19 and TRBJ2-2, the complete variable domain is DGGITQSPKYLFRKEGQNVTLSCEQNLNHDAMYWYRQDPGQGLRLIYYSQIVNDFQKGDIAEGYSVSREKKESFPLTVTSAQKNPTAFYLCASSIDNTNTGELFFGEGSRLTVL.

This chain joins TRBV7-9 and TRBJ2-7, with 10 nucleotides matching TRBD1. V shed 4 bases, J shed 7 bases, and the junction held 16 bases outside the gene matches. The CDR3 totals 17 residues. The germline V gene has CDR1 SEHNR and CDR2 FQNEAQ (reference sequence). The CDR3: CASSYILPGQGMGEQYF. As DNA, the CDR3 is TGTGCCAGCAGCTATATTCTCCCGGGACAGGGGATGGGGGAGCAGTACTTC.

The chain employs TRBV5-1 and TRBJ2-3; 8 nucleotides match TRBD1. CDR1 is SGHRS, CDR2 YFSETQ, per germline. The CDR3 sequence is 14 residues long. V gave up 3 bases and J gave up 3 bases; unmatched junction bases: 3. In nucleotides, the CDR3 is TGCGCCAGCAGCTCCCGACAGGGGACAGATACGCAGTATTTT. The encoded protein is CASSSRQGTDTQYF. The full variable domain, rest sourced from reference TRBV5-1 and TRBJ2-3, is KAGVTQTPRYLIKTRGQQVTLSCSPISGHRSVSWYQQTPGQGLQFLFEYFSETQRNKGNFPGRFSGRQFSNSRSEMNVSTLELGDSALYLCASSSRQGTDTQYFGPGTRLTVL.

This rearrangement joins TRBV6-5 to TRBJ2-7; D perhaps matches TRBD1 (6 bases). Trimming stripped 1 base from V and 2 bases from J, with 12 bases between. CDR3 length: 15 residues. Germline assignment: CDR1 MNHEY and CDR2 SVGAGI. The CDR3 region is CASSYWQGPPYEQYF. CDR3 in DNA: TGTGCCAGCAGTTACTGGCAGGGGCCCCCCTACGAGCAGTACTTC.

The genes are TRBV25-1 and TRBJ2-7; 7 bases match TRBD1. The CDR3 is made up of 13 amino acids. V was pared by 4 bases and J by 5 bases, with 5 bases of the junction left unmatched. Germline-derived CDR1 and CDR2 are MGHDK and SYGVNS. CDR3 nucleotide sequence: TGTGCCAGCAGTGGTGACAGGGTCAACGAGCAGTACTTC. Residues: CASSGDRVNEQYF.

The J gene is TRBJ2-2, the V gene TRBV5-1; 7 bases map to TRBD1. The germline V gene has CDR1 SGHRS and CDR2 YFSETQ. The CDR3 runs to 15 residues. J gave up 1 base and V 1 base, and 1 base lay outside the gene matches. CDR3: CASSLRTGNTGELFF. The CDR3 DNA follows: TGCGCCAGCAGCTTGAGGACAGGGAACACCGGGGAGCTGTTTTTT.

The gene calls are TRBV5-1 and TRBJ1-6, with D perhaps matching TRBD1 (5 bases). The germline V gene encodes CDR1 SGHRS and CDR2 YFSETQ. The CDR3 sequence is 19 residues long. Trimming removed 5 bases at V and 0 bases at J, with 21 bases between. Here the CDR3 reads CASRPEDGGRGSYNSPLHF. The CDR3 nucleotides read TGCGCCAGCAGACCAGAGGATGGGGGACGGGGCTCCTATAATTCACCCCTCCACTTT.

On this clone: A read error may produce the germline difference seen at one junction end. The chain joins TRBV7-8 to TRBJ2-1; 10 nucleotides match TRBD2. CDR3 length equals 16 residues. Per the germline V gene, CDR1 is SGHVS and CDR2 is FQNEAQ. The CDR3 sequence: CASSLGGLALGNEQFF. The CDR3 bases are TGTGCCAGCAGTTTAGGGGGACTAGCGCTAGGCAATGAGCAGTTCTTC.

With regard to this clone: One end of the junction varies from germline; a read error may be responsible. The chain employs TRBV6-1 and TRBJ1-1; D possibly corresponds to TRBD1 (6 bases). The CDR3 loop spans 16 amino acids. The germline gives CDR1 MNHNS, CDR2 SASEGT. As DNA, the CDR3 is TGTGCCAGCAGCGAAGGGCCTAGGGGGGGGAACACTGAAGCTTTCTTT. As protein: CASSEGPRGGNTEAFF.

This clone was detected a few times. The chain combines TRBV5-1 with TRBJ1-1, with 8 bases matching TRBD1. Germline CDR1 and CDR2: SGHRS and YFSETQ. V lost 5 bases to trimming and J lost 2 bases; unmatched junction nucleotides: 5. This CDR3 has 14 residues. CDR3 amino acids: CASRSTGGNTEAFF. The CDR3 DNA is TGCGCCAGCAGGTCTACAGGGGGAAACACTGAAGCTTTCTTT.

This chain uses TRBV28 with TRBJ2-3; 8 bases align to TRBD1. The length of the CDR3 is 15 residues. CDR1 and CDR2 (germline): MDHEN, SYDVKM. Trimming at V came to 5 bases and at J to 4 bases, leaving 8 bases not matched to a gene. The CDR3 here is CASSAQGAPADTQYF. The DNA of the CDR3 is TGTGCCAGCAGTGCGCAGGGGGCCCCGGCAGATACGCAGTATTTT.

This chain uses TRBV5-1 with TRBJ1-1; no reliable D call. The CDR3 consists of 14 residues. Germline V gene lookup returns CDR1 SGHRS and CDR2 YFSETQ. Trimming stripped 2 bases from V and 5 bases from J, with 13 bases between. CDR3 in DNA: TGCGCCAGCAGCTTAGCGGGGAGTAGTACTGAAGCTTTCTTT. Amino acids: CASSLAGSSTEAFF.

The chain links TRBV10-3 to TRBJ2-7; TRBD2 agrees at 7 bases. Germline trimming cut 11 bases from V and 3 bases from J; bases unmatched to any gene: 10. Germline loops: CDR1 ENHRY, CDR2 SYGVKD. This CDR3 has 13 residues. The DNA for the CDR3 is TGTGCCTCGCGACTAGCTGAATTCTACGAGCAGTACTTC. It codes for CASRLAEFYEQYF.

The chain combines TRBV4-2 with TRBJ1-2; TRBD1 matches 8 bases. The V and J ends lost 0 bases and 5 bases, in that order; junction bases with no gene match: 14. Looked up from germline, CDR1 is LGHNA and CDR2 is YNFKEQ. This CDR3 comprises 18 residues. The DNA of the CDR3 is TGTGCCAGCAGCCAAGATCTTGCAGGGGGCGGATTATTTTATGGCTACACCTTC. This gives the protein CASSQDLAGGGLFYGYTF.

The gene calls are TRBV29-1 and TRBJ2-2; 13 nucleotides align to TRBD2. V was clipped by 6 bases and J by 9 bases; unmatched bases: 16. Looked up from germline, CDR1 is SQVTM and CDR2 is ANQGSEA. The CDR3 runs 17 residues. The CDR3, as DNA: TGCAGCGTAGCTCCTCGACTAGCGGGGGGACAGGGGAGGGAGCTGTTTTTT. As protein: CSVAPRLAGGQGRELFF.

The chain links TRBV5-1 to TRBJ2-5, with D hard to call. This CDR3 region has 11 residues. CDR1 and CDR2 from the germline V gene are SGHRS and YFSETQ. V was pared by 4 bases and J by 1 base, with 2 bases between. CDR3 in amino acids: CASSVQETQYF. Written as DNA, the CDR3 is TGCGCCAGCAGCGTCCAAGAGACCCAGTACTTC.

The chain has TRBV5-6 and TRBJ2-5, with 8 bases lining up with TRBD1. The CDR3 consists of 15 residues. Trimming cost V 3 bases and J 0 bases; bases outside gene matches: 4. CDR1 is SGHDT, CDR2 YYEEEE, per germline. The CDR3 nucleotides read TGTGCCAGCAGCTCGGACAGGGTGTACCAAGAGACCCAGTACTTC. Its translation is CASSSDRVYQETQYF.

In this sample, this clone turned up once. The CDR3 loop reads CAITGRPRTPTNEKLFF. CDR3 coding DNA: TGTGCCATCACAGGGAGGCCCAGGACACCAACTAATGAAAAACTGTTTTTT. The chain has TRBV10-3 and TRBJ1-4; maybe TRBD1 (5 bases). The CDR3 has 17 residues. From germline, CDR1 is ENHRY and CDR2 SYGVKD. The germline V and J ends were trimmed by 7 bases and 0 bases, with 18 bases remaining between them.

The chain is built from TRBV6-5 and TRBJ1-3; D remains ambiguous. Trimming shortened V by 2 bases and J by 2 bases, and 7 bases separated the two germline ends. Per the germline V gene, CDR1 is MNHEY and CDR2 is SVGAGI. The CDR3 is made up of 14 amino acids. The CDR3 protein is CASSYRRTGNTIYF. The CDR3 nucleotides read TGTGCCAGCAGTTACCGACGGACTGGAAACACCATATATTTT.

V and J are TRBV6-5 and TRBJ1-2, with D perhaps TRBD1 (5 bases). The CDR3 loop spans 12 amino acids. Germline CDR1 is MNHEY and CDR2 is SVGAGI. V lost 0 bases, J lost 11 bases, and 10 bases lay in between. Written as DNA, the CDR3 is TGTGCCAGCAGTTACTCGGAGGGGAGGTACACCTTC. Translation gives CASSYSEGRYTF.

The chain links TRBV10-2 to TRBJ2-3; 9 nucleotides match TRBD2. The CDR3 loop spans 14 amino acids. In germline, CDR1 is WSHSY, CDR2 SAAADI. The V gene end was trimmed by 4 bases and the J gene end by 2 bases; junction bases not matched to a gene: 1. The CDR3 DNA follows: TGCGCCAGCAGTGGACTAGCGGTCACAGATACGCAGTATTTT. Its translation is CASSGLAVTDTQYF.

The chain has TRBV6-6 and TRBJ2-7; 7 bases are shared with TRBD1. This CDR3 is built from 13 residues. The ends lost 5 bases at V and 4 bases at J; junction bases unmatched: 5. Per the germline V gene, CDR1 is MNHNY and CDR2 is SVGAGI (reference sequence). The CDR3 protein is CASSAGGRYEQYF. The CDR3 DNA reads TGTGCCAGCAGTGCAGGGGGACGTTACGAGCAGTACTTC.

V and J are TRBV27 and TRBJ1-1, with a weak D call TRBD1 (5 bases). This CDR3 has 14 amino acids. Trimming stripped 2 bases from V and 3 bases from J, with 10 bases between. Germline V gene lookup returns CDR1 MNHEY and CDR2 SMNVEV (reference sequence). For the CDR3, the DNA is TGTGCCAGCAGTTTAGTGCCGGGGCACACTGAAGCTTTCTTT. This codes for CASSLVPGHTEAFF.

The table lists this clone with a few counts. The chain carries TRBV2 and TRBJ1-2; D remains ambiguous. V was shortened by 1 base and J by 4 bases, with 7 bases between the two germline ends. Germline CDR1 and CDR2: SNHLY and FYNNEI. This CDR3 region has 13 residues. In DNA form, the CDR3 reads TGTGCCAGCAGTGAAGGGGCGGGCTATGGCTACACCTTC. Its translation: CASSEGAGYGYTF.

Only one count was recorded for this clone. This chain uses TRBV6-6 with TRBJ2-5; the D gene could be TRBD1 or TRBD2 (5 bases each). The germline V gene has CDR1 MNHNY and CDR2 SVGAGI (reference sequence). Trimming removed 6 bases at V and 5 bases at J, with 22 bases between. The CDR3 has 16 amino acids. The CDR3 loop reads CASSPPTGLIGETQYF. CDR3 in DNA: TGTGCCAGCAGCCCGCCAACAGGACTCATCGGGGAGACCCAGTACTTC.

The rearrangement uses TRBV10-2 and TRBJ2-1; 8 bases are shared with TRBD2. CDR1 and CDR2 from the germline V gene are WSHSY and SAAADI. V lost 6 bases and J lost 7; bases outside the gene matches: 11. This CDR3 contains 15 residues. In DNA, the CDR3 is TGCGCCAGCAGCCCCACGGGACTAGGGACTAATGAGCAGTTCTTC. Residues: CASSPTGLGTNEQFF.

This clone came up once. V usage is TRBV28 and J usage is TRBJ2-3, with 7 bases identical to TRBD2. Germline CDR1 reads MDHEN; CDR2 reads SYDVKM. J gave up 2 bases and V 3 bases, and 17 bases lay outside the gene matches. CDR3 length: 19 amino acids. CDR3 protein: CASSFATSPRLNPTDTQYF. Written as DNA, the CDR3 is TGTGCCAGCAGTTTCGCGACTAGCCCAAGGCTAAATCCCACAGATACGCAGTATTTT.

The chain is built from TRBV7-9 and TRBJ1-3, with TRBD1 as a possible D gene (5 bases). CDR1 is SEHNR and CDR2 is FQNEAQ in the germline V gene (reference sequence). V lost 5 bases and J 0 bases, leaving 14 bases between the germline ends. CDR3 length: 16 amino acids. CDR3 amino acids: CASSPRPGGSGNTIYF. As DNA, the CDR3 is TGTGCCAGCAGCCCCCGGCCCGGGGGCTCTGGAAACACCATATATTTT.

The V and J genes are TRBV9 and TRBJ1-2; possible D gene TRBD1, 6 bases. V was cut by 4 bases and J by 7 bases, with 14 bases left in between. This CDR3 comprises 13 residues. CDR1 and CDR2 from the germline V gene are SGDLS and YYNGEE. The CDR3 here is CASSPPWGPGYTF. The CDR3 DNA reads TGTGCCAGCAGCCCCCCGTGGGGGCCTGGCTACACCTTC.

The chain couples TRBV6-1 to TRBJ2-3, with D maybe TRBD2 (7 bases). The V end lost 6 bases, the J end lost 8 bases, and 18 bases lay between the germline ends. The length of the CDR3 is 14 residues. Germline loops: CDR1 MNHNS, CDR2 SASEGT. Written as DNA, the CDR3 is TGTGCCAGCAGACTACAGGGACTACTAGGTACGCAGTATTTT. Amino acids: CASRLQGLLGTQYF.

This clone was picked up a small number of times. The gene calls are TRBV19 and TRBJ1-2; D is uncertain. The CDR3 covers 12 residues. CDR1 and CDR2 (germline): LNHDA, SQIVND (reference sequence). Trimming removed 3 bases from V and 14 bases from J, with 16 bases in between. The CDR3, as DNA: TGTGCCAGTAGTATCGATCGGCAGCTGAAAACCTTC. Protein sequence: CASSIDRQLKTF.

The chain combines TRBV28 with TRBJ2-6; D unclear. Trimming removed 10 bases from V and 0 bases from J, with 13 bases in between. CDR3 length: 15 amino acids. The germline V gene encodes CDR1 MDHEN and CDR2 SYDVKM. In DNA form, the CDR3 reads TGTGCCACCTTACAGCCTAGCTCTGGGGCCAACGTCCTGACTTTC. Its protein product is CATLQPSSGANVLTF.